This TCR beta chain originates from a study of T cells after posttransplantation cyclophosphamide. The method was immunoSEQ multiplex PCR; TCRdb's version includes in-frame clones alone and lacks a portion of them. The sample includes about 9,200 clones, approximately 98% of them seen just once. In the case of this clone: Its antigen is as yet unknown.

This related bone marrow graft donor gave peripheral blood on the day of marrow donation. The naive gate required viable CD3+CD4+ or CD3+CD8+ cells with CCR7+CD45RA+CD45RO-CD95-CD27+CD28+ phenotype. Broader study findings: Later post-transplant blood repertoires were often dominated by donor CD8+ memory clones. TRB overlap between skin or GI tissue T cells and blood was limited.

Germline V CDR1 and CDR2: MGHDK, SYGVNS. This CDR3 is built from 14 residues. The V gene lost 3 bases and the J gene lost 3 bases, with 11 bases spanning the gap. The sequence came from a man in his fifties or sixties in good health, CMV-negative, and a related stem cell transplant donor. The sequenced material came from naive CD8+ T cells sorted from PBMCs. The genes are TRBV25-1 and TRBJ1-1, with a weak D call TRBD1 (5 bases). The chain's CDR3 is CASSEWGGDTEAFF. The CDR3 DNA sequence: TGTGCCAGCAGTGAGTGGGGGGGGGACACTGAAGCTTTCTTT.